This T cell receptor (beta chain) came from a study of blood T cells in healthy people across ages. This clonotype was counted at least ten times. At least 5.5 micrograms of total RNA were extracted per sample. Germline V gives CDR1 DFQATT, CDR2 SNEGSKA (reference sequence). There are 15 residues in the CDR3. Trimming stripped 6 bases from V and 2 bases from J, with 19 bases between. The second PCR ran about 6 to 11 cycles with a sample-barcoded 5' primer and J-beta primers. TCRdb analysed the 5' RACE reads with MiXCR anew, one entry per CDR3 protein. The sample lists 630,000 or so distinct CDR3 sequences, approximately 31% occurring once.

The sample comprised blood. The rearrangement joins TRBV20-1 to TRBJ2-5; either TRBD1 or TRBD2 may supply D (6 bases each). The TCR comes from a woman aged 80 or over in good health. The CDR3 region has the DNA TGCAGTGCCTTAGCGGCCGGGGGCCGGCAAGAGACCCAGTACTTC. Translating gives CSALAAGGRQETQYF.